Each of the 25 T cell receptor beta chains below was sequenced from the same sample in a study of T cell repertoires in cytomegalovirus infection. These receptors have no known antigen. TCRdb fed the reads into MiXCR, producing one record per CDR3 protein. The sample contains about 58,000 distinct CDR3 sequences, around 18% of which appear only once. The sample consisted of CD8+ T cells from cultured PBMCs, taken from culture after CMV antigen stimulation. The receptors come from a human donor in good health (CMV status not recorded). Some clones in this sample may be carry-over from other donors' samples.

This chain uses TRBV6-1 with TRBJ1-1, with D tentatively TRBD1 (6 bases). V shed 1 base and J shed 3 bases, with 21 bases lying between them. The germline V gene has CDR1 MNHNS and CDR2 SASEGT. CDR3 length equals 18 residues. The DNA for the CDR3 is TGTGCCAGCAGTGAAGAGGGAAGGGGGGGAAGCTTGTACACTGAAGCTTTCTTT. Its translation is CASSEEGRGGSLYTEAFF.

At least ten counts were recorded for this clonotype. The chain carries TRBV4-1 and TRBJ1-6, with 7 bases matching TRBD1. J lost 10 bases, V lost 3 bases, and 3 bases had no gene match. The CDR3 is made up of 13 amino acids. Germline CDR1 reads MGHRA; CDR2 reads YSYEKL. The CDR3 nucleotides read TGCGCCAGCAGCCACGACAGGGTCTCACCCCTCCACTTT. It codes for CASSHDRVSPLHF.

The chain carries TRBV20-1 and TRBJ2-1; TRBD2 matches at 9 bases. V trimming: 6 bases; J trimming: 2 bases; junction bases outside the gene matches: 8. The CDR3 is made up of 15 amino acids. Looked up from germline, CDR1 is DFQATT and CDR2 is SNEGSKA (reference sequence). CDR3 DNA sequence: TGCAGTGCCCCCCCGGGACTAGCTACCTACAATGAGCAGTTCTTC. Translation: CSAPPGLATYNEQFF.

This clonotype was seen more than once but under ten times. The rearrangement links TRBV7-8 to TRBJ2-1; 13 nucleotides agree with TRBD2. In germline, CDR1 is SGHVS, CDR2 FQNEAQ. The junction had 7 bases not matched to a gene; V was cut back by 2 bases and J by 3 bases. This CDR3 spans 18 amino acids. CDR3 in amino acids: CASSLYRTSGGLYNEQFF. DNA for the CDR3: TGTGCCAGCAGCTTATATCGGACTAGCGGGGGTCTCTACAATGAGCAGTTCTTC.

This chain joins TRBV9 and TRBJ2-1, with D maybe TRBD2 (6 bases). The CDR3 length is 16 residues. The V gene's germline CDR1 is SGDLS and CDR2 YYNGEE. Trimming removed 4 bases from V and 6 bases from J, with 20 bases in between. The CDR3 here is CASSPPAGRGSNEQFF. The CDR3 DNA reads TGTGCCAGCAGCCCCCCTGCCGGGAGAGGGTCCAATGAGCAGTTCTTC.

The rearrangement links TRBV4-1 to TRBJ2-3; 13 positions match TRBD2. The junction had 7 bases not matched to a gene; V was cut back by 2 bases and J by 2 bases. In germline, CDR1 is MGHRA, CDR2 YSYEKL. The CDR3 is 18 amino acids. In nucleotides, the CDR3 is TGCGCCAGCAGCCAAAGGACTAGCGGGAGTGCGACCACAGATACGCAGTATTTT. The encoded protein is CASSQRTSGSATTDTQYF.

V and J are TRBV19 and TRBJ1-2, with D maybe TRBD1 (6 bases). The CDR3 runs to 14 residues. V lost 10 bases, J lost 5 bases, and 20 bases lay in between. Germline CDR1 LNHDA, CDR2 SQIVND (reference sequence). The chain's CDR3 is CATEGRTGRYGYTF. CDR3 bases: TGTGCCACCGAGGGGCGAACAGGGCGATATGGCTACACCTTC.

Concerning this clonotype: Given a much more abundant clone one base away, this may be a read error. This rearrangement joins TRBV13 to TRBJ1-1; D is unresolved. Between the trimmed V and J ends, which lost 5 bases and 3 bases, there was a span of 4 bases. Germline CDR1 is PRHDT and CDR2 is FYEKMQ (reference sequence). This CDR3 has 11 residues. The CDR3 DNA reads as TGTGCCAGCAGCCGGCACACTGAAGCTTTCTTT. It codes for CASSRHTEAFF. The variable domain in full, completed from reference TRBV13 and TRBJ1-1, reads AAGVIQSPRHLIKEKRETATLKCYPIPRHDTVYWYQQGPGQDPQFLISFYEKMQSDKGSIPDRFSAQQFSDYHSELNMSSLELGDSALYFCASSRHTEAFFGQGTRLTVV.

V gene TRBV6-6 combines with J gene TRBJ2-1; TRBD1 agrees at 8 bases. Germline V gene data show CDR1 as MNHNY and CDR2 as SVGAGI (reference sequence). The CDR3 has 17 residues. The V gene end was trimmed by 2 bases and the J gene end by 0 bases; junction bases not matched to a gene: 6. CDR3 DNA sequence: TGTGCCAGCAGTTACCCTAAAACAGGGGGCTCCTACAATGAGCAGTTCTTC. Translation: CASSYPKTGGSYNEQFF.

The genes are TRBV7-8 and TRBJ2-3, with D unresolved. The length of the CDR3 is 15 residues. Germline V gives CDR1 SGHVS, CDR2 FQNEAQ. Trimming cost V 4 bases and J 0 bases, with 11 bases left between them. For the CDR3, the DNA is TGTGCCAGCAGCTCCCCGGGTAGCAGCACAGATACGCAGTATTTT. Amino acid sequence: CASSSPGSSTDTQYF.

This chain joins TRBV7-9 and TRBJ1-1; D is unclear. The CDR3 has 12 amino acids. The germline V and J ends were trimmed by 5 bases and 11 bases, with 15 bases remaining between them. Germline V gene lookup returns CDR1 SEHNR and CDR2 FQNEAQ (reference sequence). The CDR3 sequence is CASSARLRGAFF. The CDR3 bases are TGTGCCAGCAGCGCAAGACTGAGAGGGGCTTTCTTT.

There are a few counts of this clonotype. The rearrangement links TRBV7-9 to TRBJ2-7; 7 positions agree with TRBD2. The CDR3 is 13 residues long. Unmatched junction bases numbered 14, after V lost 9 bases and J lost 9 bases. Germline V lookup: CDR1 SEHNR, CDR2 FQNEAQ (reference sequence). DNA for the CDR3: TGTGCCAGAAGCCAATCGGAGGGAGGGGCGCAGTACTTC. Encoded protein: CARSQSEGGAQYF. The full variable domain, completed using reference TRBV7-9 and TRBJ2-7, is DTGVSQNPRHKITKRGQNVTFRCDPISEHNRLYWYRQTLGQGPEFLTYFQNEAQLEKSRLLSDRFSAERPKGSFSTLEIQRTEQGDSAMYLCARSQSEGGAQYFGPGTRLTVT.

This clonotype was seen only a few times. The chain employs TRBV5-1 and TRBJ2-1; 7 nucleotides match TRBD1. The germline CDR1 and CDR2 sequences are SGHRS and YFSETQ. J was trimmed by 4 bases and V by 4 bases; bases with no gene match: 11. This CDR3 is built from 16 residues. CDR3 DNA sequence: TGCGCCAGCAGCGGCCCCCGGGACAGATATTACAATGAGCAGTTCTTC. Protein product: CASSGPRDRYYNEQFF.

This clonotype was observed a handful of times. The V call is TRBV27, the J call TRBJ2-1; D might be TRBD2 (6 bases). This CDR3 comprises 14 residues. Trimming pared 5 bases from V and 8 bases from J, leaving 16 bases between. CDR1 MNHEY and CDR2 SMNVEV come from the germline V gene (reference sequence). The CDR3 here is CASSPRGTFDEQFF. The CDR3 DNA reads TGTGCCAGCAGTCCGCGGGGCACCTTCGATGAGCAGTTCTTC.

This clonotype turned up a few times. The chain recombines TRBV7-2 with TRBJ2-1; D is perhaps TRBD1 (7 bases). Deletions cut 0 bases from V and 8 bases from J, with 20 bases between. Germline-derived CDR1 and CDR2 are SGHTA and FQGNSA. The CDR3 is 17 amino acids. Here the CDR3 reads CASSLAPGGQGGDEQFF. For the CDR3, the DNA is TGTGCCAGCAGCTTAGCGCCGGGCGGCCAGGGGGGCGATGAGCAGTTCTTC.

The V gene is TRBV11-2, the J gene TRBJ2-5; 8 bases line up with TRBD1. Germline-derived CDR1 and CDR2 are SGHAT and FQNNGV. V dropped 2 bases and J dropped 5; count of bases not matched to a gene: 1. The CDR3 extends over 13 amino acids. The CDR3 DNA is TGTGCCAGCAGCTTAAGACAGGGGGAGACCCAGTACTTC. This codes for CASSLRQGETQYF.

This sequence joins TRBV7-9 and TRBJ1-2; no clear D. Deletions cut 1 base from V and 0 bases from J, with 6 bases between. The CDR3 totals 14 residues. CDR1 is SEHNR and CDR2 is FQNEAQ in the germline V gene (reference sequence). CDR3 region: CASSLGEANYGYTF. CDR3 DNA: TGTGCCAGCAGCTTAGGAGAAGCTAACTATGGCTACACCTTC.

Ten or more counts support this clonotype. The chain has TRBV28 and TRBJ1-5; D not resolved. In germline, CDR1 is MDHEN, CDR2 SYDVKM. This CDR3 region has 14 residues. Trimming took 4 bases from V and 7 from J, leaving 14 bases between them. CDR3 in DNA: TGTGCCAGCAGTTCCCTCTTGATAGAACAGCCCCAGCATTTT. This translates into CASSSLLIEQPQHF.

This clonotype was counted a few times. The genes are TRBV7-2 and TRBJ2-7, with D perhaps given as TRBD1 or TRBD2 (5 bases each). V dropped 7 bases and J dropped 7 bases, with 17 bases sitting between them. CDR1 SGHTA and CDR2 FQGNSA come from the germline V gene. This CDR3 has 13 amino acids. The CDR3 is CASKEEGTTEQYF. The CDR3 DNA sequence: TGTGCCAGCAAGGAAGAGGGGACCACTGAGCAGTACTTC.

Only a few counts were recorded for this clonotype. The V and J genes are TRBV7-9 and TRBJ2-1, with TRBD2 matching over 12 bases. Trimming removed 7 bases from V and 3 bases from J; junction bases left unmatched: 19. Germline V gene data show CDR1 as SEHNR and CDR2 as FQNEAQ (reference sequence). The CDR3 is 20 amino acids. The CDR3: CASILSTTLTSGGYYNEQFF. CDR3 nucleotide sequence: TGTGCCAGCATTCTTAGCACAACCCTGACTAGCGGGGGTTACTACAATGAGCAGTTCTTC. The full variable domain, its missing parts supplied by reference TRBV7-9 and TRBJ2-1, is DTGVSQNPRHKITKRGQNVTFRCDPISEHNRLYWYRQTLGQGPEFLTYFQNEAQLEKSRLLSDRFSAERPKGSFSTLEIQRTEQGDSAMYLCASILSTTLTSGGYYNEQFFGPGTRLTVL.

This clonotype turned up a few times. The chain couples TRBV7-2 to TRBJ2-5; tentatively, D is TRBD2 (6 bases). CDR3 length equals 12 residues. Between the trimmed V and J ends, which lost 8 bases and 4 bases, there was a span of 11 bases. CDR1 and CDR2 (germline): SGHTA, FQGNSA. The CDR3 reads CASCVRGETQYF. Here the CDR3 DNA reads TGTGCCAGCTGCGTGCGGGGAGAGACCCAGTACTTC.

J is TRBJ1-2 and V is TRBV5-5, with 7 bases aligning to TRBD1. Germline V lookup: CDR1 SGHKS, CDR2 YYEKEE (reference sequence). The junction had 16 bases not matched to a gene; V was cut back by 4 bases and J by 4 bases. The CDR3 runs to 17 residues. CDR3 protein: CASSRRGTEVNIYGYTF. In DNA form, the CDR3 reads TGTGCCAGCAGCCGAAGGGGGACAGAAGTCAACATCTATGGCTACACCTTC.

This chain joins TRBV27 and TRBJ1-1; D remains ambiguous. V lost 2 bases and J 4 bases, leaving 11 bases between the germline ends. The CDR3 extends over 14 amino acids. Per the germline V gene, CDR1 is MNHEY and CDR2 is SMNVEV (reference sequence). The DNA for the CDR3 is TGTGCCAGCAGTTTAAACGTGGGGAGCACTGAAGCTTTCTTT. As protein: CASSLNVGSTEAFF.

There are many counts of this clonotype. V gene TRBV7-2 combines with J gene TRBJ2-4; D ambiguous. The germline V gene has CDR1 SGHTA and CDR2 FQGNSA. This CDR3 comprises 14 residues. V was pared by 5 bases and J by 0 bases, with 8 bases between. CDR3 residues: CASSPYLAKNIQYF. The DNA of the CDR3 is TGTGCCAGCAGCCCCTACCTAGCCAAAAACATTCAGTACTTC.

This clonotype occurred a few times. The rearrangement links TRBV7-6 to TRBJ2-3; D gene unclear. V lost 0 bases to trimming and J lost 0 bases, with 1 base between them. The germline V gene has CDR1 SGHVS and CDR2 FNYEAQ. This CDR3 is built from 13 residues. CDR3 loop: CASSLASTDTQYF. DNA of the CDR3: TGTGCCAGCAGCTTAGCGAGCACAGATACGCAGTATTTT.